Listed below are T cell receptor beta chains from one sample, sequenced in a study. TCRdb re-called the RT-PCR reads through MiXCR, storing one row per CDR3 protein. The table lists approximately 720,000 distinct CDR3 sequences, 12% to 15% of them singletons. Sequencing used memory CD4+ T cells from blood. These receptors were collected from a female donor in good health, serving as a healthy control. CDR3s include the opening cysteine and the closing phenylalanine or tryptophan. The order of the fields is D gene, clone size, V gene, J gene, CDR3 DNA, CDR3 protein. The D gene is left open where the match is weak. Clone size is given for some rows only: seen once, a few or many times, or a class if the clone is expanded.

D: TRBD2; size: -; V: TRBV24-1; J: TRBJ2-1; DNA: TGTGCCACCAGCGTCCAGGGAGGGAATGAGCAGTTCTTC; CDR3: CATSVQGGNEQFF
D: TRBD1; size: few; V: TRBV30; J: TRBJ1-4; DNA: TGTGCCTGGAGTGCCCGGGACAGGGGGAGAGAAAAACTGTTTTTT; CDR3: CAWSARDRGREKLFF
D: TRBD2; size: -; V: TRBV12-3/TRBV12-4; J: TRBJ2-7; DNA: TGTGCCAGCAGACAGGGACTAGCCCCCTACGAGCAGTACTTC; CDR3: CASRQGLAPYEQYF
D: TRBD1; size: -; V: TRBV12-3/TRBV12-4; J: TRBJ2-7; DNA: TGTGCCAGCAGTCCCAAGACAGGGACGGTCGAGCAGTACTTC; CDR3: CASSPKTGTVEQYF
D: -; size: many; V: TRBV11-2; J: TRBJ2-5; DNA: TGTGCCAGCAGCTTAGGTAGCGGACCTACACGCGGGGAGACCCAGTACTTC; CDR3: CASSLGSGPTRGETQYF
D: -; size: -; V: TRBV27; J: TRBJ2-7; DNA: TGTGCCAGCAGCTTAAAGAAGGACTTAAACTCCTACGAGCAGTACTTC; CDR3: CASSLKKDLNSYEQYF
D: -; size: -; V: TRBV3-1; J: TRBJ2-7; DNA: TGTGCCAGCAGCCAAGCCCTGGGACCCTTCTACGAGCAGTACTTC; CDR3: CASSQALGPFYEQYF
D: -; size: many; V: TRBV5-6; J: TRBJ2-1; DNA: TGTGCCAGCAGCTTGTTGGGCATAGGTAACAATGAGCAGTTCTTC; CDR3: CASSLLGIGNNEQFF
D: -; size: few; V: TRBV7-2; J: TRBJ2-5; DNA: TGTGCCAGCAGCCGATGGGGGCAGGAGACCCAGTACTTC; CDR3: CASSRWGQETQYF
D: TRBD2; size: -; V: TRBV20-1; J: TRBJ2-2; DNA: TGCAGTGCTAGAGATATAAAGCGGGAGAACACCGGGGAGCTGTTTTTT; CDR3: CSARDIKRENTGELFF
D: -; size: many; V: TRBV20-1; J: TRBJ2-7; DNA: TGCAGTGCTAGAGGAGGCAGCCTGTACGAGCAGTACTTC; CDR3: CSARGGSLYEQYF
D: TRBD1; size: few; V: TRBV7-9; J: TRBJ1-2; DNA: TGTGCCAGCAGCCCGACAGGGCTTGGCGGCTACACCTTC; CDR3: CASSPTGLGGYTF
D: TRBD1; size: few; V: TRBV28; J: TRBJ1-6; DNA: TGTGCCAGCAGTTTTGCCGGGACAGGGAGGGGTTATAATTCACCCCTCCACTTT; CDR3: CASSFAGTGRGYNSPLHF
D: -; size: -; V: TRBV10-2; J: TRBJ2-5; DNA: TGCGCCAGCACGGGCGTCCCTGGGACCCAGTACTTC; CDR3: CASTGVPGTQYF
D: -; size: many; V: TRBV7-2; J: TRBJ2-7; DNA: TGTGCCAGCAGCTTTACCCCGGGGGAATACGAGCAGTACTTC; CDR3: CASSFTPGEYEQYF
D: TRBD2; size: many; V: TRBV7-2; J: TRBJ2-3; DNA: TGTGCCAGCAGCTTAGGGCGCGGGAGGGGGTTGGATACGCAGTATTTT; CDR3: CASSLGRGRGLDTQYF
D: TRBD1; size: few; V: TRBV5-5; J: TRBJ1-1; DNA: TGTGCCAGCAGCTTGTTACCAGGGGGCGAGACTGAAGCTTTCTTT; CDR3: CASSLLPGGETEAFF
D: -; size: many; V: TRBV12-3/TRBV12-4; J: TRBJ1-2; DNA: TGTGCCAGCAGTTTAGCGTCCAGGGTAGTAGATGGCTACACCTTC; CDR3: CASSLASRVVDGYTF
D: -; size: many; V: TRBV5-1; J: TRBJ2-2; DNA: TGCGCCAGCAGCTTGGCCGGGGATGCCGGGGAGCTGTTTTTT; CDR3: CASSLAGDAGELFF
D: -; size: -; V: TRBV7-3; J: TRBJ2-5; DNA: TGTGCCAGCAGTCGGGACCACCAAGAGACCCAGTACTTC; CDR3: CASSRDHQETQYF
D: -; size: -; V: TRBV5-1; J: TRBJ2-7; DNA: TGCGCCAGCAGCTTTCTTCCGACAGAGAGCTCCTACGAGCAGTACTTC; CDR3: CASSFLPTESSYEQYF
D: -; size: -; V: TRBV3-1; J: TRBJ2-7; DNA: TGTGCCAGCAGCCATGCACGCTCCTACGAGCAGTACTTC; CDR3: CASSHARSYEQYF
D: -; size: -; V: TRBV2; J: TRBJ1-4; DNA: TGTGCCAGCAGTGAACAAGAAAAACTGTTTTTT; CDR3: CASSEQEKLFF
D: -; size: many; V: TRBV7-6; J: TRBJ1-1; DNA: TGTGCCAGCAGCTTTAAAAACGGTGAAGCTTTCTTT; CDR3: CASSFKNGEAFF
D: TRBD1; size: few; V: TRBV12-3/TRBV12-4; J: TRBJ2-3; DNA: TGTGCCAGCAGTTTTCCAGGGGGCGTCACAGATACGCAGTATTTT; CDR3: CASSFPGGVTDTQYF
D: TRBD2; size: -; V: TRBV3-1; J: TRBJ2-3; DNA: TGTGCCAGCAGCCAAGATTATTCGGCGGGAGGGACAGATACGCAGTATTTT; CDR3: CASSQDYSAGGTDTQYF
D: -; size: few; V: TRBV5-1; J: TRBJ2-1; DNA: TGCGCCAGCAGCCCGGGGGGGACAGGGTACTACAATGAGCAGTTCTTC; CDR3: CASSPGGTGYYNEQFF
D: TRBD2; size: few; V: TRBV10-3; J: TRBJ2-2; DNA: TGTGCCATCAGTGAAGGGAGGGATGGCACCGGGGAGCTGTTTTTT; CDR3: CAISEGRDGTGELFF
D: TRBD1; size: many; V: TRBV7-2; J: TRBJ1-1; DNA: TGTGCCAGCAGGGGACAGGGGGCAATGGGCACTGAAGCTTTCTTT; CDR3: CASRGQGAMGTEAFF
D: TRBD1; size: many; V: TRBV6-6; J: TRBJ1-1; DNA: TGTGCCAGCACTGACAGGGCCCTCGAAGCTTTCTTT; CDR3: CASTDRALEAFF
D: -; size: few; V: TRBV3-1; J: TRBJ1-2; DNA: TGTGCCAGCAGCCAAGGGATGACGTATGGCTACACCTTC; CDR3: CASSQGMTYGYTF
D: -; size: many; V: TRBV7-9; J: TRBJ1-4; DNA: TGTGCCAGCAGCCCAGGAACCGGGGCGACTAATGAAAAACTGTTTTTT; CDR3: CASSPGTGATNEKLFF
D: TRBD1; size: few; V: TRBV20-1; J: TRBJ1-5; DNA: TGCAGTGCCATCGGACAGGCTAGCGGAGGCAATCAGCCCCAGCATTTT; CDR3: CSAIGQASGGNQPQHF
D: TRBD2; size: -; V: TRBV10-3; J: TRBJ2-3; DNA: TGTGCCATCAGAGCGGGACTAGCGGGAGGGGCAGATACGCAGTATTTT; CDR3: CAIRAGLAGGADTQYF
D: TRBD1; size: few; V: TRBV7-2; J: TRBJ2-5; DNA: TGTGCCAGCTCTCCCGGGACAGGGGGCGGTTTTTCAGAGACCCAGTACTTC; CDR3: CASSPGTGGGFSETQYF
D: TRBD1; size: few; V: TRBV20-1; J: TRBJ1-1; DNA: TGCAGTGCTAGAGATCCGGGGACAGGGGTTGAGACTGAAGCTTTCTTT; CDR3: CSARDPGTGVETEAFF
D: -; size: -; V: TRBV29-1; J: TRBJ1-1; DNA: TGCAGCCCGATGGGGATTGGGGCCACTGAAGCTTTCTTT; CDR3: CSPMGIGATEAFF
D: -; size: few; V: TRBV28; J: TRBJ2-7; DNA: TGTGCCAGCAGTTTATCCGCAGCTCTTCCCCACGAGCAGTACTTC; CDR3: CASSLSAALPHEQYF
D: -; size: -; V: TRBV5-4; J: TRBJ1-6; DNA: TGTGCCAGCAGCTTGGAACAGAGGGATTCACCCCTCCACTTT; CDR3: CASSLEQRDSPLHF
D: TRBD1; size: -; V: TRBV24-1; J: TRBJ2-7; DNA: TGTGCCACCGCCCGGGACAGATTCGACGAGCAGTACTTC; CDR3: CATARDRFDEQYF
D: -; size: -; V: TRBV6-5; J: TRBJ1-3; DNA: TGCGCCAGCTGGGGAATCTCTGGAAACACCATATATTTT; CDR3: CASWGISGNTIYF
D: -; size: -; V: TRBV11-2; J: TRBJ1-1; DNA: TGTGCCAGCAGCTTAGATGGCGCGGGCTTTGAAGCTTTCTTT; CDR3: CASSLDGAGFEAFF
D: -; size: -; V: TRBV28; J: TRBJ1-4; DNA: TGTGCCAGCAGTTTATCGGGTTTTGAAAAACTGTTTTTT; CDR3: CASSLSGFEKLFF
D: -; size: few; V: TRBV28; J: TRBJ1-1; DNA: TGTGCCACCTCTACCTTCCAAGGGAAGAGCACTGAAGCTTTCTTT; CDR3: CATSTFQGKSTEAFF
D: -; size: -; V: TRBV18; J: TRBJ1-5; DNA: TGTGCCAGCTCAGAATTCAGCCACAATCAGCCCCAGCATTTT; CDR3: CASSEFSHNQPQHF
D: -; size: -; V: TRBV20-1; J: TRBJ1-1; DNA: TGCAGTGCTAGCCGGGACACCAACACTGAAGCTTTCTTT; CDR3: CSASRDTNTEAFF
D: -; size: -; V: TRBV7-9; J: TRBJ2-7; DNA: TGTGCCAGCAGCTTAACGGAAGGGGGTCCCTACGAGCAGTACTTC; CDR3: CASSLTEGGPYEQYF
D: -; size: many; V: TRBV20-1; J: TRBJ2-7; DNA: TGCAGTGCTCCCCCTCCGGGATTGGAGCAGTACTTC; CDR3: CSAPPPGLEQYF